This entry lists 29 T cell receptor beta chains sequenced from one sample in a study of T cell changes during pregnancy in multiple sclerosis. Libraries were prepared by immunoSEQ multiplex PCR; TCRdb keeps only in-frame clonotypes and omits some of them. The table has about 93,000 clones, 92% seen once. The material was peripheral blood, obtained after pregnancy. These receptors were collected from a female donor with multiple sclerosis, enrolled in a pregnancy study.

The CDR3 DNA follows: TGTGCCAGCAGTTTCCAGCAGGGCGGCAATCAGCCCCAGCATTTT. This gives the protein CASSFQQGGNQPQHF. The chain couples TRBV27 to TRBJ1-5; possibly TRBD1 for D (5 bases). This CDR3 is built from 15 residues. Trimming shortened V by 3 bases and J by 2 bases, and 11 bases separated the two germline ends. Germline loops: CDR1 MNHEY, CDR2 SMNVEV (reference sequence).

The V gene is TRBV4-2, the J gene TRBJ1-2; D might be TRBD1 (5 bases). V was clipped by 0 bases and J by 3 bases, with 11 bases between them. The CDR3 length is 15 residues. Germline loops: CDR1 LGHNA, CDR2 YNFKEQ. CDR3 nucleotide sequence: TGTGCCAGCAGCCAAGACCGACAGTCCGACTATGGCTACACCTTC. Translation gives CASSQDRQSDYGYTF.

This clone occurred once. V and J are TRBV6-5 and TRBJ1-5; TRBD1 might be the D (5 bases). Germline CDR1 and CDR2: MNHEY and SVGAGI. There are 14 residues in the CDR3. V was trimmed by 2 bases and J by 4 bases, leaving 9 bases between them. The CDR3 DNA follows: TGTGCCAGCAGTTACAAGGGGCGGAATCAGCCCCAGCATTTT. Translation: CASSYKGRNQPQHF.

The chain joins TRBV6-5 to TRBJ2-1, with D uncertain. The V end was cut by 0 bases, the J end by 0 bases, with 9 bases between. The length of the CDR3 is 16 residues. Per the germline V gene, CDR1 is MNHEY and CDR2 is SVGAGI. The CDR3 here is CASSYSDSYSYNEQFF. The DNA for the CDR3 is TGTGCCAGCAGTTACTCTGACTCCTACTCCTACAATGAGCAGTTCTTC.

V usage is TRBV7-7 and J usage is TRBJ2-5; 7 bases fit TRBD2. V dropped 5 bases and J dropped 5; count of bases not matched to a gene: 11. Germline assignment: CDR1 SSHAT and CDR2 FNYEAQ (reference sequence). The CDR3 totals 15 residues. The CDR3, as DNA: TGTGCCAGCAGCCCAGGACTAGTATTTGAGGAGACCCAGTACTTC. This encodes CASSPGLVFEETQYF.

This clone was recorded only once. This rearrangement joins TRBV5-1 to TRBJ2-3; 7 bases align to TRBD1. V trimming: 3 bases; J trimming: 3 bases; junction bases outside the gene matches: 10. CDR3 length: 16 residues. The V gene's germline CDR1 is SGHRS and CDR2 YFSETQ. The CDR3 protein is CASSSGQVGLTDTQYF. In DNA, the CDR3 is TGCGCCAGCAGCTCTGGACAGGTGGGCCTTACAGATACGCAGTATTTT.

The V and J genes are TRBV6-1 and TRBJ1-1; D gene ambiguous. Germline lookup yields CDR1 MNHNS and CDR2 SASEGT. V gave up 10 bases and J gave up 2 bases, with 11 bases separating them. The CDR3 is made up of 12 amino acids. The CDR3 here is CATRTRNTEAFF. As DNA, the CDR3 is TGTGCCACCCGTACCAGAAACACTGAAGCTTTCTTT.

In this sample, this clone turned up many times. The rearrangement uses TRBV6-4 and TRBJ2-3; 11 bases line up with TRBD2. With V trimmed by 3 bases and J by 2 bases, 1 base remained unmatched. The V gene's germline CDR1 is MRHNA and CDR2 SNTAGT. The CDR3 length is 15 residues. The CDR3 loop reads CASSDSGGATDTQYF. The CDR3 region has the DNA TGTGCCAGCAGTGATAGCGGGGGGGCCACAGATACGCAGTATTTT.

The V and J genes are TRBV7-7 and TRBJ2-1; no clear D gene. The CDR3 sequence is 14 residues long. The V end lost 5 bases, the J end lost 7 bases, and 15 bases lay between the germline ends. Germline values: CDR1 SSHAT, CDR2 FNYEAQ (reference sequence). CDR3 nucleotides: TGTGCCAGCAGCCCCGGAGCGCCGTCTAATGAGCAGTTCTTC. Translating gives CASSPGAPSNEQFF. Full variable domain (rest looked up from reference TRBV7-7 and TRBJ2-1): GAGVSQSPRYKVTKRGQDVTLRCDPISSHATLYWYQQALGQGPEFLTYFNYEAQPDKSGLPSDRFSAERPEGSISTLTIQRTEQRDSAMYRCASSPGAPSNEQFFGPGTRLTVL.

V and J are TRBV25-1 and TRBJ1-1, with D possibly TRBD1 on 6 matching bases. The CDR3 runs 15 residues. V lost 4 bases to trimming and J lost 0 bases, with 12 bases between them. Germline V gene sequence: CDR1 MGHDK, CDR2 SYGVNS. CDR3 nucleotides: TGTGCCAGCAGTGGAGACGGGACACTGAACACTGAAGCTTTCTTT. Translation gives CASSGDGTLNTEAFF.

V and J are TRBV5-1 and TRBJ1-1, with D unclear. The CDR3 consists of 15 residues. Germline V gene data show CDR1 as SGHRS and CDR2 as YFSETQ. The V and J ends lost 7 bases and 4 bases respectively, with 20 bases between them. The DNA of the CDR3 is TGCGCCAGCTGCCTTGGAAGAGGATTGGTCACTGAAGCTTTCTTT. Its protein product is CASCLGRGLVTEAFF.

The V call is TRBV5-5, the J call TRBJ2-7; a possible D gene is TRBD1 (6 bases). The CDR3 has 14 amino acids. Trimming removed 0 bases at V and 6 bases at J, with 13 bases between. Germline CDR1 reads SGHKS; CDR2 reads YYEKEE (reference sequence). Written as DNA, the CDR3 is TGTGCCAGCAGCTTGGTCAACAGGGCTGCCGAGCAGTACTTC. Translation: CASSLVNRAAEQYF.

The rearrangement joins TRBV5-1 to TRBJ1-1; no firm D call. The germline V gene has CDR1 SGHRS and CDR2 YFSETQ. V lost 0 bases and J lost 4, with 10 bases in between. The length of the CDR3 is 14 residues. The CDR3 nucleotides are TGCGCCAGCAGCTTGGATGCGGGTTCCACTGAAGCTTTCTTT. This translates into CASSLDAGSTEAFF.

The rearrangement links TRBV5-1 to TRBJ1-2, with 7 positions matching TRBD1. There are 15 residues in the CDR3. Germline V gene lookup returns CDR1 SGHRS and CDR2 YFSETQ. After removal of 4 bases from V and 0 bases from J, the junction contained 6 bases not matched to a gene. The CDR3 DNA is TGCGCCAGCAGCCCCAAAGGGACAGCTAACTATGGCTACACCTTC. It yields the protein CASSPKGTANYGYTF.

CDR3 region: CASSLRSLAVQPQHF. The CDR3 nucleotides are TGTGCCAGCAGCTTGCGAAGCCTAGCGGTTCAGCCCCAGCATTTT. The chain couples TRBV5-8 to TRBJ1-5; D ambiguous. Germline CDR1 and CDR2: SGHTS and YDEGEE. There are 15 residues in the CDR3. V was clipped by 1 base and J by 6 bases, with 14 bases between them. Full variable domain (remainder filled in from reference TRBV5-8 and TRBJ1-5): EAGVTQSPTHLIKTRGQQATLRCSPISGHTSVYWYQQALGLGLQFLLWYDEGEERNRGNFPPRFSGRQFPNYSSELNVNALELEDSALYLCASSLRSLAVQPQHFGDGTRLSIL.

The chain uses TRBV2 and TRBJ1-4; 7 positions match TRBD1. V gave up 1 base and J gave up 10 bases; unmatched junction bases: 6. Germline CDR1 SNHLY, CDR2 FYNNEI. The CDR3 length is 14 residues. CDR3 nucleotides: TGTGCCAGCAGTGAAGTACAGGGGCAGGGAAAACTGTTTTTT. It is translated as CASSEVQGQGKLFF. The whole variable domain, remainder taken from reference TRBV2 and TRBJ1-4, is EPEVTQTPSHQVTQMGQEVILRCVPISNHLYFYWYRQILGQKVEFLVSFYNNEISEKSEIFDDQFSVERPDGSNFTLKIRSTKLEDSAMYFCASSEVQGQGKLFFGSGTQLSVL.

This sequence joins TRBV4-2 and TRBJ1-1, with D hard to call. V dropped 1 base and J dropped 2 bases, with 11 bases sitting between them. The CDR3 sequence is 15 residues long. Germline values: CDR1 LGHNA, CDR2 YNFKEQ. CDR3 in amino acids: CASSQGAGVNTEAFF. The DNA for the CDR3 is TGTGCCAGCAGCCAAGGGGCCGGGGTCAACACTGAAGCTTTCTTT.

The sample holds one count of this clone. The rearrangement uses TRBV11-1 and TRBJ1-1; 10 bases are shared with TRBD1. The junction had 12 bases not matched to a gene; V was cut back by 7 bases and J by 4 bases. The germline V gene has CDR1 SGHAT and CDR2 FQDESV (reference sequence). There are 16 residues in the CDR3. As DNA, the CDR3 is TGTGCCAGCAACCACGACAGGGGGCGCGGGGTCACTGAAGCTTTCTTT. This codes for CASNHDRGRGVTEAFF.

The J gene is TRBJ2-5, the V gene TRBV7-2, with 9 bases lining up with TRBD2. This CDR3 region has 13 residues. Trimming at V came to 7 bases and at J to 4 bases, leaving 4 bases not matched to a gene. The germline V gene encodes CDR1 SGHTA and CDR2 FQGNSA. The CDR3, as DNA: TGTGCCAGCAAGGGCGGGGGGGGAGAGACCCAGTACTTC. This gives the protein CASKGGGGETQYF. The complete variable domain, with remaining parts taken from reference TRBV7-2 and TRBJ2-5, reads GAGVSQSPSNKVTEKGKDVELRCDPISGHTALYWYRQSLGQGLEFLIYFQGNSAPDKSGLPSDRFSAERTGGSVSTLTIQRTQQEDSAVYLCASKGGGGETQYFGPGTRLLVL.

The chain is built from TRBV19 and TRBJ1-2; the D gene is possibly TRBD1 (5 bases). Germline CDR1 LNHDA, CDR2 SQIVND (reference sequence). The CDR3 runs 15 residues. Trimming removed 3 bases at V and 5 bases at J, with 16 bases between. This chain's CDR3 is CASSIDGGGGYGYTF. DNA for the CDR3: TGTGCCAGTAGTATCGACGGGGGAGGAGGTTATGGCTACACCTTC. Supplemented by reference TRBV19 and TRBJ1-2, the full variable domain reads DGGITQSPKYLFRKEGQNVTLSCEQNLNHDAMYWYRQDPGQGLRLIYYSQIVNDFQKGDIAEGYSVSREKKESFPLTVTSAQKNPTAFYLCASSIDGGGGYGYTFGSGTRLTVV.

The V and J genes are TRBV25-1 and TRBJ1-2; 8 bases align to TRBD1. CDR3 length equals 13 residues. V shed 3 bases, J shed 8 bases, and the junction held 5 bases outside the gene matches. The germline CDR1 and CDR2 sequences are MGHDK and SYGVNS. CDR3 nucleotide sequence: TGTGCCAGCAGTGAGAGGACAGGGTACGGCTACACCTTC. Protein sequence: CASSERTGYGYTF.

The J gene is TRBJ2-7, the V gene TRBV4-3; TRBD2 aligns across 14 bases. Germline CDR1 is LGHNA and CDR2 is YSLEER. The junction had 5 bases not matched to a gene; V was cut back by 3 bases and J by 4 bases. CDR3 length: 16 residues. DNA of the CDR3: TGCGCCAGCAGCCAGGGGACTAGCGGGGGTACATACGAGCAGTACTTC. Encoded protein: CASSQGTSGGTYEQYF.

V is TRBV14 and J is TRBJ1-2; D is perhaps TRBD1 (6 bases). This CDR3 is built from 13 residues. V was clipped by 1 base and J by 7 bases, with 10 bases between them. Germline CDR1 reads SGHDN; CDR2 reads FVKESK. In DNA form, the CDR3 reads TGTGCCAGCAGCCAAGCAAGGGGGTCTGGCTACACCTTC. This sequence encodes CASSQARGSGYTF.

The CDR3 protein is CASSVPTSGGDEQFF. DNA for the CDR3: TGTGCCAGCAGTGTGCCGACTAGCGGGGGGGATGAGCAGTTCTTC. The chain employs TRBV6-1 and TRBJ2-1, with 14 bases that match TRBD2. The CDR3 extends over 15 amino acids. Losses at the gene ends were 4 bases for V and 8 bases for J; bases not matched to a gene: 4. Germline V gene sequence: CDR1 MNHNS, CDR2 SASEGT.

The chain employs TRBV19 and TRBJ1-1; D remains ambiguous. The ends were cut back, 5 bases at V and 1 base at J, with 11 bases in the middle. CDR3 length: 14 amino acids. Germline values: CDR1 LNHDA, CDR2 SQIVND (reference sequence). Here the CDR3 DNA reads TGTGCCAGTAGTCCCCCAGGTCCGAACACTGAAGCTTTCTTT. It is translated as CASSPPGPNTEAFF.

V and J are TRBV11-1 and TRBJ2-7, with 9 bases that match TRBD1. Trimming removed 0 bases from V and 0 bases from J; junction bases left unmatched: 9. This CDR3 contains 18 residues. Germline loops: CDR1 SGHAT, CDR2 FQDESV (reference sequence). CDR3 amino acids: CASSLAGTGFKGSYEQYF. Written as DNA, the CDR3 is TGTGCCAGCAGCTTAGCCGGGACAGGGTTTAAGGGCTCCTACGAGCAGTACTTC.

This clone was counted a few times. The J gene is TRBJ2-2, the V gene TRBV6-1; maybe TRBD1 (5 bases). Germline assignment: CDR1 MNHNS and CDR2 SASEGT. This CDR3 is built from 12 residues. The V and J ends lost 4 bases and 6 bases respectively, with 6 bases between them. The DNA for the CDR3 is TGTGCCAGCAGTGTGGGGCCCGGGGAGCTGTTTTTT. It is translated as CASSVGPGELFF.

The V and J genes are TRBV11-1 and TRBJ2-1; the match to TRBD2 covers 9 bases. From germline, CDR1 is SGHAT and CDR2 FQDESV (reference sequence). The CDR3 extends over 18 amino acids. After removal of 0 bases from V and 5 bases from J, the junction contained 11 bases not matched to a gene. The CDR3 DNA reads as TGTGCCAGCAGCTTAGCCGGGTCTTGGGCGGGGGGGAACAATGAGCAGTTCTTC. It encodes CASSLAGSWAGGNNEQFF.

The rearrangement links TRBV7-9 to TRBJ2-3, with D tentatively TRBD1 (5 bases). CDR3 size: 14 residues. Trimming removed 5 bases at V and 0 bases at J, with 9 bases between. Looked up from germline, CDR1 is SEHNR and CDR2 is FQNEAQ (reference sequence). The CDR3 DNA reads TGTGCCAGCAGCCCAGGGATGAGCACAGATACGCAGTATTTT. It is translated as CASSPGMSTDTQYF.